One sample yielded the 17 T cell receptor beta chains listed below, sequenced in a study of siplizumab effects on memory and regulatory T cells. Clones were read by immunoSEQ multiplex PCR, and TCRdb kept only the in-frame ones, dropping some. The sample shows about 56,000 clones, 95% to 98% of them seen only once. Material for sequencing was naive CD8+ T cells sorted from blood. The receptor source for this set is a human donor in good health.

The chain carries TRBV16 and TRBJ2-3, with 7 bases lining up with TRBD2. Germline V gene data show CDR1 as KGHSY and CDR2 as FQNENV. The CDR3 contains 17 residues. The V and J ends lost 8 bases and 2 bases, in that order; junction bases with no gene match: 16. CDR3 sequence reads: CASPREGGSHLTDTQYF. The CDR3 DNA sequence: TGTGCCAGCCCAAGAGAGGGCGGGAGCCACCTCACAGATACGCAGTATTTT.

This chain joins TRBV15 and TRBJ2-5, with D perhaps TRBD2 (6 bases). Germline values: CDR1 LNHNV, CDR2 YYDKDF (reference sequence). With 3 bases removed from V and 2 bases from J, the gap between germline ends came to 7 bases. The CDR3 sequence is 13 residues long. CDR3 sequence reads: CATSRTSQETQYF. CDR3 bases: TGTGCCACCAGCAGGACTAGTCAAGAGACCCAGTACTTC.

The CDR3 sequence: CASRPTGLSTDTQYF. CDR3 nucleotides: TGTGCCAGCAGACCAACAGGGCTTAGCACAGATACGCAGTATTTT. The chain combines TRBV6-1 with TRBJ2-3; a weak D match, TRBD1 (6 bases). The CDR3 loop spans 15 amino acids. Germline V gene data show CDR1 as MNHNS and CDR2 as SASEGT. The germline V and J ends were trimmed by 6 bases and 0 bases, with 13 bases remaining between them.

The chain uses TRBV5-6 and TRBJ2-2; D is unresolved. Germline V gene sequence: CDR1 SGHDT, CDR2 YYEEEE. This CDR3 is 16 amino acids long. The V end was cut by 1 base, the J end by 5 bases, with 15 bases between. CDR3 DNA sequence: TGTGCCAGCAGCTTGTCACTGTCGCAGTCTACCGGGGAGCTGTTTTTT. Translated, it gives CASSLSLSQSTGELFF.

This clone was picked up a small number of times. V usage is TRBV13 and J usage is TRBJ1-1; D gene uncertain. From germline, CDR1 is PRHDT and CDR2 FYEKMQ (reference sequence). CDR3 size: 14 residues. The V end was cut by 7 bases, the J end by 3 bases, with 15 bases between. CDR3 residues: CASTPGPLHTEAFF. CDR3 DNA sequence: TGTGCCAGCACCCCAGGTCCCCTCCACACTGAAGCTTTCTTT.

This rearrangement joins TRBV29-1 to TRBJ2-1; D is perhaps TRBD1 (5 bases). This CDR3 comprises 14 residues. V lost 6 bases to trimming and J lost 0 bases, with 12 bases between them. Germline V gene lookup returns CDR1 SQVTM and CDR2 ANQGSEA. CDR3 in DNA: TGCAGCGTAGACAGCGAGAGCTCCTACAATGAGCAGTTCTTC. Its protein is CSVDSESSYNEQFF.

This clone has just one count. The chain recombines TRBV14 with TRBJ2-7; 11 bases are shared with TRBD2. There are 15 residues in the CDR3. V was pared by 1 base and J by 1 base, with 0 bases of the junction left unmatched. Germline V gene lookup returns CDR1 SGHDN and CDR2 FVKESK. The CDR3 DNA is TGTGCCAGCAGCCAAGGACTAGCGGGATCCTACGAGCAGTACTTC. Translated, it gives CASSQGLAGSYEQYF.

In this sample, this clone turned up once. The genes are TRBV5-4 and TRBJ2-7; 8 bases align to TRBD2. The trim removed 4 bases at V and 3 bases at J, leaving 0 bases unmatched. The CDR3 is made up of 12 amino acids. CDR1 and CDR2 (germline): SGHNT, YYREEE (reference sequence). This CDR3 reads CASSAGGYEQYF. The CDR3 nucleotides read TGTGCCAGCAGCGCGGGGGGCTACGAGCAGTACTTC.

The chain carries TRBV7-9 and TRBJ2-7; D is unclear. Trimming shortened V by 1 base and J by 3 bases, and 7 bases separated the two germline ends. The CDR3 is made up of 13 amino acids. In germline, CDR1 is SEHNR, CDR2 FQNEAQ (reference sequence). CDR3 DNA sequence: TGTGCCAGCAGCTTAGGCCCCGGCTACGAGCAGTACTTC. This gives the protein CASSLGPGYEQYF.

V usage is TRBV5-1 and J usage is TRBJ2-7, with TRBD1 as a possible D gene (9 bases). There are 15 residues in the CDR3. CDR1 is SGHRS, CDR2 YFSETQ, per germline. V gave up 3 bases and J gave up 1 base, with 14 bases separating them. CDR3 in DNA: TGCGCCAGCAGCTCGGGGGGGACAGGGTCCTACGAGCAGTACTTC. Translated: CASSSGGTGSYEQYF.

CDR3 bases: TGTGCCAGCAGCCCTCGGGGAGGGATGAACACTGAAGCTTTCTTT. Translated, it gives CASSPRGGMNTEAFF. This chain connects TRBV9 to TRBJ1-1; D gene uncertain. This CDR3 is built from 15 residues. Germline CDR1 reads SGDLS; CDR2 reads YYNGEE. Trimming took 4 bases from V and 0 from J, leaving 13 bases between them.

The J gene is TRBJ1-6, the V gene TRBV28; D unresolved. V gave up 2 bases and J gave up 8 bases, with 13 bases separating them. CDR1 is MDHEN and CDR2 is SYDVKM in the germline V gene. The CDR3 is 15 residues long. The CDR3 here is CASSLIINLYSPLHF. In DNA form, the CDR3 reads TGTGCCAGCAGTTTAATAATTAATCTATATTCACCCCTCCACTTT.

V usage is TRBV7-3 and J usage is TRBJ1-1; weak D call: TRBD1 (5 bases). Germline lookup yields CDR1 SGHTA and CDR2 FQGTGA. Trimming stripped 5 bases from V and 4 bases from J, with 14 bases between. The length of the CDR3 is 14 residues. CDR3 residues: CASSQGALGTEAFF. The CDR3 region has the DNA TGTGCCAGCAGCCAAGGGGCATTGGGCACTGAAGCTTTCTTT.

This clone was recorded a few times. This chain uses TRBV11-1 with TRBJ1-5; D might be TRBD1 (5 bases). The CDR3 totals 13 residues. Between the trimmed V and J ends, which lost 5 bases and 4 bases, there was a span of 9 bases. Germline CDR1 is SGHAT and CDR2 is FQDESV (reference sequence). The CDR3 protein is CASSLRQNQPQHF. In nucleotides, the CDR3 is TGTGCCAGCAGCCTGAGACAGAATCAGCCCCAGCATTTT.

This CDR3 reads CASSQGPEHGGYTF. CDR3 sequence (DNA): TGCGCCAGCAGCCAAGGGCCGGAACACGGGGGCTACACCTTC. The rearrangement links TRBV4-3 to TRBJ1-2; D not certain. V lost 1 base and J lost 8, with 14 bases in between. The germline CDR1 and CDR2 sequences are LGHNA and YSLEER. This CDR3 comprises 14 residues.

This chain connects TRBV11-2 to TRBJ2-4, with TRBD2 matching 9 bases. With 2 bases clipped from V and 5 bases from J, the junction kept 4 bases outside the gene matches. CDR1 SGHAT and CDR2 FQNNGV come from the germline V gene. The CDR3 length is 15 residues. CDR3 in DNA: TGTGCCAGCAGCTTACCGACTAGCGGCGAAAACATTCAGTACTTC. This encodes CASSLPTSGENIQYF.

CDR3 region: CASSPGVNSPLHF. The CDR3 nucleotides are TGTGCCAGCAGCCCCGGGGTTAATTCACCCCTCCACTTT. The rearrangement joins TRBV4-2 to TRBJ1-6; no clear D. CDR3 length equals 13 residues. V shed 4 bases and J shed 6 bases, with 7 bases lying between them. Germline V gives CDR1 LGHNA, CDR2 YNFKEQ.